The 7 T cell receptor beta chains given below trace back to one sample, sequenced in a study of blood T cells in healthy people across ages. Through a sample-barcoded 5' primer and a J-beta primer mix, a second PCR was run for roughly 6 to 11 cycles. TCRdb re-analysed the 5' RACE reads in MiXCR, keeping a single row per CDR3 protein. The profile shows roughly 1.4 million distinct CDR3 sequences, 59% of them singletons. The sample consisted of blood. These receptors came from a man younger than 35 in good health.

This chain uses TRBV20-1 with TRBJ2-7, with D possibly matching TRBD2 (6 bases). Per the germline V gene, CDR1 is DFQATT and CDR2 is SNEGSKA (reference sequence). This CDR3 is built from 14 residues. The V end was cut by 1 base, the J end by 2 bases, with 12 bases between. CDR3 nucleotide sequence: TGCAGTGCTAGAGTTCGGGAGAGGGCCTACGAGCAGTACTTC. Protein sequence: CSARVRERAYEQYF.

CDR3 DNA sequence: TGCAGCGTTGTCACGGGAGGGCCAGATACGCAGTATTTT. It is translated as CSVVTGGPDTQYF. V is TRBV29-1 and J is TRBJ2-3; 8 nucleotides agree with TRBD2. The CDR3 has 13 amino acids. Per germline, CDR1 SQVTM and CDR2 ANQGSEA. The J segment lost 4 bases and the V segment lost 4 bases, leaving 4 bases of the junction unmatched.

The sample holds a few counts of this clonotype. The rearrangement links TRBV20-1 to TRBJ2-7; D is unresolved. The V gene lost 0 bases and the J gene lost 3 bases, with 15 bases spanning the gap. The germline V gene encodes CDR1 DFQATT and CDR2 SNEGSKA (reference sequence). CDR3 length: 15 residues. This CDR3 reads CSAREVVGIDYEQYF. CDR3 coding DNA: TGCAGTGCTAGAGAGGTGGTGGGGATTGACTACGAGCAGTACTTC.

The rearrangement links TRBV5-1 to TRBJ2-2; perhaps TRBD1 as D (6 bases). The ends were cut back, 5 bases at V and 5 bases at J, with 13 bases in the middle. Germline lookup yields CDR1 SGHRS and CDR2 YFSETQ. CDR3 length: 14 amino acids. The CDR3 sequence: CASRRTAETGELFF. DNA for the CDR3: TGCGCCAGCAGACGGACAGCAGAAACCGGGGAGCTGTTTTTT.

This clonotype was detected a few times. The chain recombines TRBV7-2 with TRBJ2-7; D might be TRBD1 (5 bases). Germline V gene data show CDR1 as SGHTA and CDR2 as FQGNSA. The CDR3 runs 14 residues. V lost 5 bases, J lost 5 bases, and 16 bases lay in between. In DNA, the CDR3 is TGTGCCAGCAGCGTACTTTCCCAGGGTAACGAGCAGTACTTC. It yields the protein CASSVLSQGNEQYF.

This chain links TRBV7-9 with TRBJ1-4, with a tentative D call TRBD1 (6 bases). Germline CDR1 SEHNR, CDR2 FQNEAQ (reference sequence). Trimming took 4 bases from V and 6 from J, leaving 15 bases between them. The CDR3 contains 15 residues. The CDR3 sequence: CASSSRGRGDEKLFF. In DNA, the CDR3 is TGTGCCAGCAGCTCGAGGGGCAGGGGAGATGAAAAACTGTTTTTT.

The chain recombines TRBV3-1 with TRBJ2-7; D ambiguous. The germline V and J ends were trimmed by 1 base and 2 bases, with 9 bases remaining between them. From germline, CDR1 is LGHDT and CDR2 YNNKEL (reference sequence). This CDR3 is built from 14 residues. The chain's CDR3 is CASSQGSETYEQYF. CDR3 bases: TGTGCCAGCAGCCAAGGTTCCGAAACCTACGAGCAGTACTTC.